This entry is about one TCR beta chain. CDR1 and CDR2 from the germline V gene are SQVTM and ANQGSEA. The CDR3 length is 13 residues. Trimming removed 7 bases at V and 4 bases at J, with 16 bases between. Noted time point: blood at routine non-recurrence follow-up after resection. MiXCR, run by TCRdb on the 5' RACE reads, gives a single entry per CDR3 protein. The data show roughly 71,000 distinct CDR3 sequences, roughly 8.9% seen once. This sample was taken from a study of spatial heterogeneity in lung cancer. As for the study in general: The donor group consisted of under 90 patients who had untreated, early-stage non-small cell lung cancer.

Specimen: PBMCs, collected at follow-up. The TCR comes from a female donor with early-stage non-small cell lung cancer. This chain uses TRBV29-1 with TRBJ1-2; TRBD1 might be the D (6 bases). DNA for the CDR3: TGCAGCGCATCACGGACAGCCGGCTATGGCTACACCTTC. Protein: CSASRTAGYGYTF.